This T cell receptor (beta chain) was retrieved from a study of control samples from healthy donors and cancer patients. Sequencing was performed with immunoSEQ multiplex PCR; in TCRdb, only in-frame clones are kept and a portion is missing. The data contain tens of thousands of clones, around four fifths of them singletons. This clone was counted once. V was cut by 6 bases and J by 3 bases, with 8 bases left in between. Per germline, CDR1 MDHEN and CDR2 SYDVKM. The CDR3 is made up of 12 amino acids. This sequence joins TRBV28 and TRBJ1-1; no definite D call. Material: blood. This clonotype was sampled from a man aged 50 or older in good health. This chain's CDR3 is CASSWMDTEAFF. The CDR3 DNA is TGTGCCAGCAGCTGGATGGACACTGAAGCTTTCTTT.